Shown below are 13 T cell receptor beta chains from a single sample sequenced in a study of CD8 T cells in Susac syndrome (dated by TCRdb to about 2019). Library prep was done by the immunoSEQ multiplex PCR assay. RNA was extracted using the RNeasy kit, and roughly 0.5 to 1 ug of the RNA was reverse transcribed with random hexamers. TCRdb reprocessed the public reads (quality trimming at Q25 with fastp, clone calling with MiXCR) and kept in-frame beta chains. Each CDR3 protein appears once, grouped with its most common genes and DNA. In all, the sample holds some 250,000 distinct CDR3 sequences, and about 95% of those were seen once. The ten largest clones represent roughly 0.1% of the sample. The specimen was CD4+ T cells from PBMCs. The receptors stem from a human donor with Susac syndrome.

The chain uses TRBV20-1 and TRBJ2-3; D remains unclear. V was trimmed by 3 bases and J by 0 bases, leaving 19 bases between them. This CDR3 has 17 amino acids. Germline V gives CDR1 DFQATT, CDR2 SNEGSKA (reference sequence). The CDR3 loop reads CSASRPGFNPSTDTQYF. In DNA, the CDR3 is TGCAGTGCTAGTCGGCCCGGGTTCAACCCTAGCACAGATACGCAGTATTTT.

This chain uses TRBV27 with TRBJ2-1, with TRBD2 matching over 7 bases. J was trimmed by 7 bases and V by 0 bases; bases with no gene match: 6. Germline V gene lookup returns CDR1 MNHEY and CDR2 SMNVEV (reference sequence). The CDR3 loop spans 15 amino acids. CDR3 amino acids: CASSLSEEAGNEQFF. In DNA, the CDR3 is TGTGCCAGCAGTTTATCGGAGGAAGCGGGGAATGAGCAGTTCTTC.

V gene TRBV24-1 combines with J gene TRBJ2-1; 13 positions match TRBD2. V lost 3 bases and J lost 8; bases outside the gene matches: 6. There are 16 residues in the CDR3. Germline values: CDR1 KGHDR, CDR2 SFDVKD. DNA for the CDR3: TGTGCCACCAGTGATCCTGGACTAGCGGGAGCTTATGAGCAGTTCTTC. The encoded protein is CATSDPGLAGAYEQFF.

V is TRBV5-4 and J is TRBJ2-6; TRBD2 aligns across 10 bases. Germline V gene sequence: CDR1 SGHNT, CDR2 YYREEE (reference sequence). V gave up 4 bases and J gave up 5 bases; unmatched junction bases: 6. The CDR3 covers 16 residues. CDR3 DNA sequence: TGTGCCAGCAGCGAGACTAGCGGGCGCTGGGCCAACGTCCTGACTTTC. It translates to CASSETSGRWANVLTF.

The V and J genes are TRBV4-1 and TRBJ2-7; possible D gene TRBD1, 7 bases. Per germline, CDR1 MGHRA and CDR2 YSYEKL. This CDR3 is 16 amino acids long. The V and J ends lost 0 bases and 3 bases respectively, with 15 bases between them. CDR3 in DNA: TGCGCCAGCAGCCAAGAAAAGGCAGGGGGGCGCTACGAGCAGTACTTC. This translates into CASSQEKAGGRYEQYF.

This chain connects TRBV2 to TRBJ1-2; TRBD1 aligns across 7 bases. The junction had 7 bases not matched to a gene; V was cut back by 1 base and J by 5 bases. This CDR3 is built from 15 residues. Looked up from germline, CDR1 is SNHLY and CDR2 is FYNNEI. The CDR3 loop is CASSEDGGTAYGYTF. For the CDR3, the DNA is TGTGCCAGCAGTGAAGACGGGGGGACAGCTTATGGCTACACCTTC.

This clonotype was seen once. J is TRBJ1-2 and V is TRBV12-3 or TRBV12-4; D is possibly TRBD1 (5 bases). V was trimmed by 4 bases and J by 7 bases, leaving 22 bases between them. CDR3 length equals 16 residues. This CDR3 is CASSSMGGGSWSGYTF. CDR3 nucleotides: TGTGCCAGCAGTTCAATGGGGGGTGGATCATGGAGTGGCTACACCTTC.

The V call is TRBV5-6, the J call TRBJ2-4; the D is unclear. The CDR3 has 14 residues. The V and J ends lost 0 bases and 0 bases respectively, with 4 bases between them. Germline V gene sequence: CDR1 SGHDT, CDR2 YYEEEE. The CDR3 region is CASSLGLAKNIQYF. The CDR3 DNA sequence: TGTGCCAGCAGCTTGGGCCTAGCCAAAAACATTCAGTACTTC.

The chain uses TRBV11-1 and TRBJ2-1; 9 bases agree with TRBD1. The junction had 12 bases not matched to a gene; V was cut back by 5 bases and J by 4 bases. The CDR3 spans 17 residues. The germline V gene encodes CDR1 SGHAT and CDR2 FQDESV (reference sequence). This chain's CDR3 is CASSPHTIDRGYNEQFF. The CDR3 DNA is TGTGCCAGCAGCCCTCATACCATCGACAGGGGGTACAATGAGCAGTTCTTC.

CDR3 DNA: TGTGCCAGCAGCCCGGGACTAGCGGTAAAGCAGTTCTTC. Translated, it gives CASSPGLAVKQFF. The chain recombines TRBV7-3 with TRBJ2-1; 11 nucleotides match TRBD2. The V gene's germline CDR1 is SGHTA and CDR2 FQGTGA. The CDR3 length is 13 residues. With 5 bases clipped from V and 11 bases from J, the junction kept 5 bases outside the gene matches.

The chain is built from TRBV20-1 and TRBJ1-1; perhaps TRBD1 as D (5 bases). Trimming removed 2 bases from V and 1 base from J, with 20 bases in between. CDR3 length equals 17 residues. Germline V gene lookup returns CDR1 DFQATT and CDR2 SNEGSKA (reference sequence). Here the CDR3 DNA reads TGCAGTGCTAGACAATGGGAAGACAGTTACAGGAACACTGAAGCTTTCTTT. It encodes CSARQWEDSYRNTEAFF.

This clonotype has just one count. This sequence joins TRBV3-1 and TRBJ2-7; 11 nucleotides match TRBD1. This CDR3 contains 15 residues. Germline-derived CDR1 and CDR2 are LGHDT and YNNKEL (reference sequence). V gave up 1 base and J gave up 3 bases; unmatched junction bases: 2. The CDR3: CASSQAGTGGYEQYF. CDR3 coding DNA: TGTGCCAGCAGCCAAGCAGGGACAGGGGGCTACGAGCAGTACTTC.

The chain links TRBV7-2 to TRBJ2-1; D is uncertain. This CDR3 has 15 amino acids. The germline V gene encodes CDR1 SGHTA and CDR2 FQGNSA. V lost 1 base, J lost 9 bases, and 16 bases lay in between. The CDR3 loop reads CASSLVAHMAIEQFF. The CDR3 nucleotides read TGTGCCAGCAGCTTAGTGGCCCATATGGCGATTGAGCAGTTCTTC.